The 9 T cell receptor beta chains below come from one sample, sequenced in a study of T cell responses to AZD1222 COVID-19 vaccine. This table comes from immunoSEQ multiplex PCR, and its TCRdb copy is limited to in-frame clones, with some not included. This table holds more than 150,000 clones, 90% to 95% found once. Sequencing used peripheral blood, obtained 28 days after the second AZD1222 dose. The receptors were gathered from an adult who received the AZD1222 COVID-19 vaccine.

The V call is TRBV30, the J call TRBJ1-4, with D hard to call. CDR1 GTSNPN and CDR2 SVGIG come from the germline V gene (reference sequence). Trimming took off 2 bases at V and 7 bases at J, with 5 bases between the two ends. The CDR3 has 11 amino acids. CDR3 amino acids: CAWSWGEKLFF. For the CDR3, the DNA is TGTGCCTGGAGTTGGGGTGAAAAACTGTTTTTT.

V and J are TRBV6-5 and TRBJ2-7, with D unclear. V lost 2 bases and J lost 5, with 7 bases in between. The CDR3 loop spans 12 amino acids. Germline values: CDR1 MNHEY, CDR2 SVGAGI. The CDR3 here is CASSYRADEQYF. CDR3 nucleotides: TGTGCCAGCAGTTACAGGGCCGACGAGCAGTACTTC.

This chain uses TRBV5-1 with TRBJ2-1, with TRBD2 matching 7 bases. Trimming removed 0 bases from V and 4 bases from J; junction bases left unmatched: 7. Germline loops: CDR1 SGHRS, CDR2 YFSETQ. The CDR3 is made up of 16 amino acids. The CDR3 DNA sequence: TGCGCCAGCAGCTTGGCCCCTGCGGGGGTATACAATGAGCAGTTCTTC. This codes for CASSLAPAGVYNEQFF.

The genes are TRBV3-1 (or the pseudogene TRBV3-2) and TRBJ2-7, with no clear D. This CDR3 has 16 residues. Trimming left V 0 bases short and J 1 base short, with 13 bases between. CDR1 and CDR2 (germline): LGHDT, YNNKEL (reference sequence). The CDR3 loop is CASSQDPPAISYEQYF. The DNA of the CDR3 is TGTGCCAGCAGCCAAGATCCACCGGCGATTTCCTACGAGCAGTACTTC.

This chain uses TRBV19 with TRBJ2-5, with 8 nucleotides matching TRBD1. V dropped 1 base and J dropped 5; count of bases not matched to a gene: 0. The CDR3 covers 13 residues. The germline V gene has CDR1 LNHDA and CDR2 SQIVND (reference sequence). The CDR3 sequence: CASSIAGGETQYF. The DNA for the CDR3 is TGTGCCAGTAGTATAGCAGGGGGCGAGACCCAGTACTTC.

This rearrangement joins TRBV6-6 to TRBJ2-4; the match to TRBD2 covers 11 bases. This CDR3 has 15 residues. In germline, CDR1 is MNHNY, CDR2 SVGAGI (reference sequence). The V segment lost 5 bases and the J segment 6 bases; nucleotides outside the gene matches: 6. CDR3 sequence (DNA): TGTGCCAGCAGTGTGACTAGCGGGGAATCAAACATTCAGTACTTC. Translation gives CASSVTSGESNIQYF.

Concerning this clone: The germline gene is not matched at one end of the junction; a read error may be the cause. V is TRBV7-8 and J is TRBJ2-3; 12 nucleotides match TRBD1. Germline CDR1 is SGHVS and CDR2 is FQNEAQ. The CDR3 consists of 16 residues. The CDR3 DNA sequence: TGTGCCAGCCGAGGGTCCGGGACAGGGGGCCCAGACACGCAGTATTTT. This gives the protein CASRGSGTGGPDTQYF.

This chain joins TRBV12-3 or TRBV12-4 and TRBJ1-1, with unresolved D. This CDR3 is 13 amino acids long. The V end lost 6 bases, the J end lost 10 bases, and 18 bases lay between the germline ends. CDR3 loop: CASRKRRPIGAFF. CDR3 nucleotide sequence: TGTGCCAGCAGGAAAAGGAGACCAATTGGAGCTTTCTTT.

V is TRBV6-2 or TRBV6-3 and J is TRBJ1-5, with a possible D match to TRBD1 (5 bases). CDR1 is MNHEY and CDR2 is SVGEGT in the germline V gene. The CDR3 has 15 residues. Trimming stripped 1 base from V and 4 bases from J, with 11 bases between. CDR3 DNA sequence: TGTGCCAGCAGTTACTGGGGCGCCAATAATCAGCCCCAGCATTTT. Its translation is CASSYWGANNQPQHF.